A selection of T cell receptor beta chains follows, all from one sample in a study of CD8 T cells in ankylosing spondylitis. MiXCR, applied by TCRdb to the 5' RACE reads, yields one record per CDR3 protein. The table records a few hundred thousand distinct CDR3 sequences, about a fifth of them present only once. The material sequenced was blood, either unsorted or a sorted T cell fraction (not recorded which). These receptors were obtained from a female donor with ankylosing spondylitis or in good health (not recorded which). The CDR3 runs from the conserved cysteine through the conserved F or W. D genes are given only for firm matches. Clone size is given for some rows only: seen once, a few or many times, or a class if the clone is expanded.

V gene | clone size | D gene | CDR3 protein
TRBV12-3/TRBV12-4 | . | . | CASSLEGHGVLFF
TRBV7-6 | . | . | CASSFRMTDTQYF
TRBV20-1 | many | TRBD1 | CSALQGAFEAFF
TRBV6-5 | once | . | CASSYTPIETQYF
TRBV7-9 | . | TRBD1 | CASSSPIGTVGEQYF
TRBV6-5 | few | . | CASSYSLGETQYF
TRBV4-3 | few | . | CASSQEPIHTDTQYF
TRBV6-2/TRBV6-3 | many | . | CASSYSGNKQFF
TRBV5-1 | . | . | CASSYWGGTEETQYF
TRBV20-1 | few | TRBD2 | CSARVLGLAGNNEQFF
TRBV6-2/TRBV6-3 | . | TRBD2 | CASSSPSGSQEETQYF
TRBV5-1 | many | TRBD1 | CASSTGQAGYEQYF
TRBV5-5 | few | TRBD2 | CASSLGLAGGVEQFF
TRBV6-2/TRBV6-3 | few | . | CASGLRATPWHF
TRBV12-3/TRBV12-4 | few | TRBD2 | CASSSGERGNQETQYF
TRBV5-1 | many | . | CASSSGIAKNIQYF
TRBV4-3 | few | . | CASSQDGNGYNEQFF
TRBV29-1 | many | . | CSHGQPTDTQYF
TRBV7-7 | . | TRBD2 | CASSLSGSETQYF
TRBV4-3 | many | . | CASSQAQGGFQETQYF
TRBV24-1 | few | TRBD1 | CATSDRRTGAYNEQFF
TRBV5-1 | . | . | CASSLGSTTYEQYF
TRBV5-6 | few | . | CASRWGVSYNEQFF
TRBV10-3 | . | . | CAIRGDLSGANVLTF
TRBV12-3/TRBV12-4 | . | . | CASSLGFRGGANVLTF
TRBV5-1 | . | TRBD2 | CASSLDGGRRYEQYF
TRBV3-1 | . | . | CASSQEDSVYGYTF
TRBV7-9 | few | . | CASSPRDSNEQFF
TRBV7-2 | many | TRBD1 | CASGRDRVYNEQFF
TRBV20-1 | . | . | CSAYRTATDTQYF
TRBV5-1 | many | . | CASKGDSRSGELFF
TRBV7-2 | many | TRBD2 | CASSPTSGSYEQYF
TRBV3-1 | . | . | CASSQGLLLSYNEQFF
TRBV7-9 | . | . | CASSFIQGGETQYF
TRBV27 | . | . | CASSFVERETQYF
TRBV6-4 | . | . | CASSDGVNTEAFF
TRBV20-1 | few | . | CSANPGTTGEQYF
TRBV20-1 | few | TRBD2 | CSAYLSGKSLDTQYF
TRBV29-1 | many | . | CSVVAAIRNEQFF
TRBV5-4 | . | . | CASSSFGTQETQYF
TRBV5-4 | . | TRBD1 | CASRLKGGGSPLHF
TRBV12-3/TRBV12-4 | . | . | CASSGQSDSYEQYF
TRBV28 | many | . | CASSQGEVNTGELFF
TRBV10-3 | . | TRBD1 | CAISGGQGWRDGYTF